This TCR beta chain was captured in a study of CD4 T cells in relation to SARS-CoV-2 and coronaviruses. In the study overall: ViraFEST: roughly 10-day antigen culture of PBMCs, then TCR beta CDR3 sequencing. Controls used an HIV-1 Nef peptide pool or no peptide.

As concerns this clone: Its antigen is not known.

J was trimmed by 5 bases and V by 5 bases; bases with no gene match: 14. The CDR3 length is 16 residues. Germline values: CDR1 SEHNR, CDR2 FQNEAQ (reference sequence). Before the COVID-19 pandemic, during about 2011-2019, CD4+ T cells were taken from unexposed donors. The cells were cultured for around ten days before CD4+ T cells were isolated. As cell numbers allowed, unexposed-donor CD4+ T cells faced SARS-CoV-2 S/N and four cold-coronavirus spikes. On days 3 and 7, cultures got half fresh IL-2 medium. Data came from immunoSEQ multiplex PCR; TCRdb stores just in-frame clones and leaves some out. Here the sample spans approximately 20,000 clones, 60% to 85% being singletons.

The chain recombines TRBV7-9 with TRBJ2-5, with 7 bases lining up with TRBD1. The sequencing input was CD4+ T cells from PBMCs, cultured in vitro. The origin of this receptor is a human donor in good health. This chain's CDR3 is CASSIQKYRGRETQYF. The CDR3 DNA follows: TGTGCCAGCAGCATCCAGAAGTACAGGGGAAGGGAGACCCAGTACTTC.